Presented here are 21 T cell receptor beta chains from one specimen sequenced in a study of control samples from healthy donors and cancer patients. Libraries were prepared by immunoSEQ multiplex PCR; TCRdb keeps only in-frame clonotypes and omits some of them. This sample carries 98,000 or so clones, just under 85% of them seen once, and the ten largest clones take under 8.5%. Sequenced material: blood. All receptors come from a man younger than 30 in good health.

The J gene is TRBJ2-1, the V gene TRBV5-1; 9 nucleotides line up with TRBD1. Germline V lookup: CDR1 SGHRS, CDR2 YFSETQ. The CDR3 totals 17 residues. Germline trimming cut 3 bases from V and 6 bases from J; bases unmatched to any gene: 13. DNA of the CDR3: TGCGCCAGCAGCTCCGGACAGGGGTCTCCTTCTGGCAATGAGCAGTTCTTC. Protein product: CASSSGQGSPSGNEQFF.

V gene TRBV7-2 combines with J gene TRBJ1-2; 8 nucleotides line up with TRBD1. V lost 5 bases and J lost 6; bases outside the gene matches: 11. Germline loops: CDR1 SGHTA, CDR2 FQGNSA. CDR3 length: 15 residues. The CDR3 region is CASSPRTGRVDGYTF. DNA for the CDR3: TGTGCCAGCAGCCCGAGGACAGGGAGGGTAGATGGCTACACCTTC. The full variable domain, completed using reference TRBV7-2 and TRBJ1-2, is GAGVSQSPSNKVTEKGKDVELRCDPISGHTALYWYRQSLGQGLEFLIYFQGNSAPDKSGLPSDRFSAERTGGSVSTLTIQRTQQEDSAVYLCASSPRTGRVDGYTFGSGTRLTVV.

This clone came up a few times. The J gene is TRBJ1-6, the V gene TRBV6-5; TRBD1 matches at 7 bases. This CDR3 is built from 15 residues. Germline V gene data show CDR1 as MNHEY and CDR2 as SVGAGI. V was clipped by 0 bases and J by 4 bases; unmatched bases: 0. CDR3 DNA: TGTGCCAGCAGTTACTCGGGACAGTATAATTCACCCCTCCACTTT. Translating it yields CASSYSGQYNSPLHF.

The chain recombines TRBV2 with TRBJ1-6; D ambiguous. V was clipped by 5 bases and J by 6 bases, with 11 bases between them. CDR1 and CDR2 (germline): SNHLY, FYNNEI. The CDR3 is 14 amino acids. The CDR3 coding sequence is TGTGCCAGCAGTTTAGGACGGGCTAATTCACCCCTCCACTTT. This gives the protein CASSLGRANSPLHF.

This rearrangement joins TRBV19 to TRBJ1-4; D is perhaps TRBD1 (5 bases). Germline CDR1 reads LNHDA; CDR2 reads SQIVND (reference sequence). This CDR3 contains 16 residues. Trimming pared 3 bases from V and 7 bases from J, leaving 18 bases between. The CDR3 loop reads CASSMVQGLTGEKLFF. The CDR3 nucleotides read TGTGCCAGTAGTATGGTTCAGGGATTGACGGGTGAAAAACTGTTTTTT.

The rearrangement links TRBV3-1 (or the pseudogene TRBV3-2) to TRBJ2-1; D might be TRBD2 (5 bases). V lost 4 bases and J lost 2, with 12 bases in between. This CDR3 is built from 15 residues. Germline V lookup: CDR1 LGHDT, CDR2 YNNKEL (reference sequence). As DNA, the CDR3 is TGTGCCAGCAGCCCTTTAGCGTTTCCCTACAATGAGCAGTTCTTC. Its protein is CASSPLAFPYNEQFF.

This clone occurred a few times. The rearrangement joins TRBV19 to TRBJ1-1; D ambiguous. The CDR3 runs to 14 residues. The V end lost 3 bases, the J end lost 4 bases, and 12 bases lay between the germline ends. Looked up from germline, CDR1 is LNHDA and CDR2 is SQIVND (reference sequence). The CDR3 spells CASSIGWVGTEAFF. The DNA of the CDR3 is TGTGCCAGTAGTATTGGGTGGGTTGGCACTGAAGCTTTCTTT.

V and J are TRBV5-5 and TRBJ1-3; perhaps TRBD1 as D (5 bases). Trimming pared 1 base from V and 2 bases from J, leaving 13 bases between. This CDR3 is built from 16 residues. Germline-derived CDR1 and CDR2 are SGHKS and YYEKEE (reference sequence). The CDR3 DNA reads TGTGCCAGCAGCTTGAGATGGACAAGCCCTGGAAACACCATATATTTT. This sequence encodes CASSLRWTSPGNTIYF. Variable domain in full (rest from reference TRBV5-5 and TRBJ1-3): DAGVTQSPTHLIKTRGQQVTLRCSPISGHKSVSWYQQVLGQGPQFIFQYYEKEERGRGNFPDRFSARQFPNYSSELNVNALLLGDSALYLCASSLRWTSPGNTIYFGEGSWLTVV.

The chain combines TRBV27 with TRBJ1-1; D not resolved. Germline V gives CDR1 MNHEY, CDR2 SMNVEV (reference sequence). The CDR3 runs to 13 residues. Trimming removed 6 bases at V and 1 base at J, with 9 bases between. The CDR3 loop reads CASRGWSNTEAFF. CDR3 sequence (DNA): TGTGCCAGCAGGGGCTGGTCGAACACTGAAGCTTTCTTT.

The chain uses TRBV4-2 and TRBJ2-1; 8 nucleotides agree with TRBD2. From germline, CDR1 is LGHNA and CDR2 YNFKEQ. J lost 2 bases, V lost 5 bases, and 5 bases had no gene match. The CDR3 has 15 amino acids. CDR3 in DNA: TGTGCCAGCAGCTTCGCGGGGGGCCCCTACAATGAGCAGTTCTTC. This gives the protein CASSFAGGPYNEQFF.

The chain links TRBV7-6 to TRBJ2-1; 8 bases agree with TRBD2. J lost 0 bases, V lost 1 base, and 5 bases had no gene match. The CDR3 has 17 residues. The germline CDR1 and CDR2 sequences are SGHVS and FNYEAQ. The CDR3 loop reads CASSLGGGTSSYNEQFF. The CDR3 DNA reads as TGTGCCAGCAGCTTAGGCGGGGGGACGAGCTCCTACAATGAGCAGTTCTTC.

The chain links TRBV5-8 to TRBJ1-5, with TRBD1 identical over 8 bases. Unmatched junction bases numbered 2, after V lost 3 bases and J lost 0 bases. Germline CDR1 is SGHTS and CDR2 is YDEGEE. The length of the CDR3 is 15 residues. The CDR3 nucleotides read TGTGCCAGCAGCTCAGGACAGGGTAGCAATCAGCCCCAGCATTTT. It specifies CASSSGQGSNQPQHF.

CDR3 nucleotides: TGTGCCACCAGCAGACGGATGGCGGGGGGATCCTACAATGAGCAGTTCTTC. Its translation is CATSRRMAGGSYNEQFF. The V call is TRBV15, the J call TRBJ2-1; 8 bases agree with TRBD2. This CDR3 is built from 17 residues. CDR1 is LNHNV, CDR2 YYDKDF, per germline (reference sequence). Unmatched junction bases numbered 7, after V lost 2 bases and J lost 1 base.

The chain links TRBV7-2 to TRBJ2-2; D gene uncertain. Germline assignment: CDR1 SGHTA and CDR2 FQGNSA. Trimming took off 5 bases at V and 0 bases at J, with 13 bases between the two ends. The CDR3 has 16 amino acids. CDR3 sequence (DNA): TGTGCCAGCAGCCTGGCACCGTTCGCGAACACCGGGGAGCTGTTTTTT. Its protein product is CASSLAPFANTGELFF.

The rearrangement links TRBV9 to TRBJ2-1; 8 bases map to TRBD1. The CDR3 length is 15 residues. Germline V gene sequence: CDR1 SGDLS, CDR2 YYNGEE. Trimming cost V 0 bases and J 8 bases; bases outside gene matches: 7. The CDR3 DNA sequence: TGTGCCAGCAGCGTAGTGTCAGGGGGCATAGATGAGCAGTTCTTC. It translates to CASSVVSGGIDEQFF.

The J gene is TRBJ1-1, the V gene TRBV11-3; D is undetermined. CDR1 SGHNT and CDR2 YENEEA come from the germline V gene. Trimming stripped 0 bases from V and 3 bases from J, with 5 bases between. CDR3 size: 13 residues. As DNA, the CDR3 is TGTGCCAGCAGCTTAGACGGTGACACTGAAGCTTTCTTT. This encodes CASSLDGDTEAFF.

This rearrangement joins TRBV15 to TRBJ2-4; 8 nucleotides line up with TRBD1. Per germline, CDR1 LNHNV and CDR2 YYDKDF (reference sequence). There are 19 residues in the CDR3. The trim removed 0 bases at V and 0 bases at J, leaving 10 bases unmatched. CDR3 sequence reads: CATSRDFGQGHLAKNIQYF. The CDR3 DNA is TGTGCCACCAGCAGAGATTTCGGACAGGGCCACCTAGCCAAAAACATTCAGTACTTC.

The gene calls are TRBV5-5 and TRBJ2-7; D remains ambiguous. The CDR3 length is 11 residues. V was clipped by 4 bases and J by 0 bases, with 2 bases between them. Looked up from germline, CDR1 is SGHKS and CDR2 is YYEKEE (reference sequence). The CDR3 region is CASSASYEQYF. The CDR3 region has the DNA TGTGCCAGCAGCGCCTCCTACGAGCAGTACTTC.

The rearrangement links TRBV16 to TRBJ1-5; 9 bases align to TRBD1. CDR3 length: 15 residues. Germline trimming cut 1 base from V and 7 bases from J; bases unmatched to any gene: 5. Germline assignment: CDR1 KGHSY and CDR2 FQNENV. As DNA, the CDR3 is TGTGCCAGCAGCCAATTTCAACAGGGGGCACAGCCCCAGCATTTT. This translates into CASSQFQQGAQPQHF.

This chain joins TRBV4-2 and TRBJ1-2; maybe TRBD1 (5 bases). Germline loops: CDR1 LGHNA, CDR2 YNFKEQ. The CDR3 is 16 amino acids. Trimming removed 2 bases at V and 4 bases at J, with 17 bases between. CDR3 sequence: CASSQNNGGPVYGYTF. DNA of the CDR3: TGTGCCAGCAGCCAAAACAATGGGGGTCCGGTCTATGGCTACACCTTC.

V and J are TRBV19 and TRBJ1-2; D is perhaps TRBD1 (6 bases). The germline CDR1 and CDR2 sequences are LNHDA and SQIVND (reference sequence). CDR3 length: 13 amino acids. V dropped 4 bases and J dropped 3 bases, with 9 bases sitting between them. CDR3 sequence (DNA): TGTGCCAGTAGTAGTAACAGGGACTATGGCTACACCTTC. Translating gives CASSSNRDYGYTF.